Following are 20 T cell receptor beta chains from one sample sequenced in a study of early T cells in non-severe SARS-CoV-2 infection. MiXCR, run by TCRdb on the 5' RACE reads, gives a single entry per CDR3 protein. The table lists about 44,000 distinct CDR3 sequences, roughly 23% of them singletons. The specimen comprised whole blood, sampled at baseline. The receptors here all came from an adult who was a healthcare worker with PCR-confirmed SARS-CoV-2 infection or an uninfected control (not recorded which).

This clonotype showed up just once. V and J are TRBV15 and TRBJ1-2, with 7 bases aligning to TRBD1. The germline CDR1 and CDR2 sequences are LNHNV and YYDKDF (reference sequence). The V segment lost 0 bases and the J segment 6 bases; nucleotides outside the gene matches: 7. The CDR3 is made up of 15 amino acids. The CDR3 is CATSRDSGGQHGYTF. CDR3 nucleotides: TGTGCCACCAGCAGAGATTCAGGGGGGCAGCATGGCTACACCTTC.

In its sample, this clonotype was seen a few times. The chain carries TRBV7-8 and TRBJ2-1; TRBD2 agrees at 16 bases. The CDR3 sequence is 18 residues long. Germline loops: CDR1 SGHVS, CDR2 FQNEAQ. Trimming at V came to 5 bases and at J to 7 bases, leaving 11 bases not matched to a gene. This chain's CDR3 is CASSLGTSGGARRNEQFF. The CDR3 DNA sequence: TGTGCCAGCAGCCTGGGGACTAGCGGGGGGGCCCGTCGGAATGAGCAGTTCTTC.

This clonotype has ten or more counts. The V gene is TRBV11-2, the J gene TRBJ1-1; D gene uncertain. This CDR3 spans 14 amino acids. The V and J ends lost 1 base and 1 base respectively, with 7 bases between them. Germline lookup yields CDR1 SGHAT and CDR2 FQNNGV. The CDR3 region is CASSLAGPNTEAFF. In DNA form, the CDR3 reads TGTGCCAGCAGCTTAGCCGGACCGAACACTGAAGCTTTCTTT.

The chain links TRBV12-3 or TRBV12-4 to TRBJ2-5, with D perhaps assigned TRBD1 or TRBD2 (5 bases each). The CDR3 is made up of 14 amino acids. The germline V and J ends were trimmed by 6 bases and 2 bases, with 13 bases remaining between them. The DNA for the CDR3 is TGTGCCAGCAGGGACCGGGGCGGACAAGAGACCCAGTACTTC. It yields the protein CASRDRGGQETQYF.

This chain links TRBV6-2 or TRBV6-3 with TRBJ1-6, with D uncertain. Germline V CDR1 and CDR2: MNHEY, SVGEGT. The CDR3 extends over 13 amino acids. Deletions cut 4 bases from V and 10 bases from J, with 11 bases between. The CDR3 nucleotides read TGTGCCAGCAGTTGGTACGATAGCTCACCCCTCCACTTT. Translated, it gives CASSWYDSSPLHF.

This clonotype was seen only a few times. The chain uses TRBV12-5 and TRBJ2-1; D unresolved. The germline gives CDR1 LGHNT, CDR2 FRNRAP. This CDR3 is built from 11 residues. The V gene lost 0 bases and the J gene lost 8 bases, with 2 bases spanning the gap. CDR3: CASGLVYEQFF. The CDR3 DNA is TGTGCTAGTGGTTTGGTATATGAGCAGTTCTTC.

For this clonotype: This clone may be a read error of a much larger clone one base away. V gene TRBV2 combines with J gene TRBJ1-4; D unresolved. This CDR3 spans 11 amino acids. Germline V gene sequence: CDR1 SNHLY, CDR2 FYNNEI. The CDR3 DNA reads TGTACCAGCCTTCGTGATGAAAAACTGTTTTTT. It specifies CTSLRDEKLFF.

The V call is TRBV29-1, the J call TRBJ1-5, with 10 bases aligning to TRBD1. There are 13 residues in the CDR3. Germline V gene sequence: CDR1 SQVTM, CDR2 ANQGSEA. The V segment lost 4 bases and the J segment 7 bases; nucleotides outside the gene matches: 4. This CDR3 reads CSVGTGGNQPQHF. DNA of the CDR3: TGCAGCGTTGGGACAGGGGGTAACCAGCCCCAGCATTTT. The full variable domain, with the rest looked up from reference TRBV29-1 and TRBJ1-5, is SAVISQKPSRDICQRGTSLTIQCQVDSQVTMMFWYRQQPGQSLTLIATANQGSEATYESGFVIDKFPISRPNLTFSTLTVSNMSPEDSSIYLCSVGTGGNQPQHFGDGTRLSIL.

The CDR3 DNA reads TGCAGTGCCCGCGCCAGCGCAGAGACCCAGTACTTC. Translating gives CSARASAETQYF. This chain uses TRBV20-1 with TRBJ2-5; D ambiguous. V gave up 6 bases and J gave up 4 bases, with 12 bases separating them. Per germline, CDR1 DFQATT and CDR2 SNEGSKA (reference sequence). There are 12 residues in the CDR3.

The chain carries TRBV4-2 and TRBJ2-7; no clear D gene. V was trimmed by 0 bases and J by 1 base, leaving 10 bases between them. Germline-derived CDR1 and CDR2 are LGHNA and YNFKEQ. The CDR3 has 15 residues. CDR3 coding DNA: TGTGCCAGCAGCCAAGAAGCCAGACCTTCCTACGAGCAGTACTTC. Translated, it gives CASSQEARPSYEQYF.

The chain joins TRBV7-9 to TRBJ2-3, with TRBD2 identical over 7 bases. Germline loops: CDR1 SEHNR, CDR2 FQNEAQ (reference sequence). The junction had 7 bases not matched to a gene; V was cut back by 8 bases and J by 2 bases. This CDR3 comprises 14 residues. The DNA for the CDR3 is TGTGCCAGCGTCCCTAGCGGACCCACAGATACGCAGTATTTT. Protein product: CASVPSGPTDTQYF.

This clonotype was recorded a few times. V is TRBV7-9 and J is TRBJ1-6, with D possibly matching TRBD1 (5 bases). The CDR3 loop spans 15 amino acids. Trimming pared 1 base from V and 9 bases from J, leaving 13 bases between. Germline V lookup: CDR1 SEHNR, CDR2 FQNEAQ (reference sequence). This CDR3 is CASSLGTSEISPLHF. The CDR3 coding sequence is TGTGCCAGCAGCTTAGGGACAAGCGAGATTTCACCCCTCCACTTT. Full variable domain (remainder filled in from reference TRBV7-9 and TRBJ1-6): DTGVSQNPRHKITKRGQNVTFRCDPISEHNRLYWYRQTLGQGPEFLTYFQNEAQLEKSRLLSDRFSAERPKGSFSTLEIQRTEQGDSAMYLCASSLGTSEISPLHFGNGTRLTVT.

The rearrangement joins TRBV25-1 to TRBJ2-3; 7 nucleotides line up with TRBD1. There are 11 residues in the CDR3. The germline CDR1 and CDR2 sequences are MGHDK and SYGVNS. V was clipped by 10 bases and J by 6 bases; unmatched bases: 4. Here the CDR3 DNA reads TGTGCCATTTCACAGGGGGATACGCAGTATTTT. It translates to CAISQGDTQYF.

This clonotype was counted only a few times. In nucleotides, the CDR3 is TGTGCCAGCAGCGGACAGGGCTACGAGCAGTACTTC. Its protein product is CASSGQGYEQYF. The chain recombines TRBV9 with TRBJ2-7, with 7 bases lining up with TRBD1. The CDR3 extends over 12 amino acids. Germline assignment: CDR1 SGDLS and CDR2 YYNGEE. V trimming: 3 bases; J trimming: 3 bases; junction bases outside the gene matches: 0.

This clonotype was seen a few times. The chain recombines TRBV29-1 with TRBJ2-1; 7 positions match TRBD1. This CDR3 has 15 residues. Germline-derived CDR1 and CDR2 are SQVTM and ANQGSEA. V gave up 7 bases and J gave up 2 bases; unmatched junction bases: 11. This chain's CDR3 is CSGRDSLSPYNEQFF. Written as DNA, the CDR3 is TGCAGCGGTCGGGACAGCCTAAGCCCCTACAATGAGCAGTTCTTC.

The chain carries TRBV7-9 and TRBJ2-1, with 10 bases identical to TRBD1. V lost 9 bases, J lost 4 bases, and 6 bases stayed unmatched. This CDR3 is built from 14 residues. Germline values: CDR1 SEHNR, CDR2 FQNEAQ (reference sequence). CDR3 nucleotide sequence: TGTGCCAGTCTTGGGACAGGGGTGTACAATGAGCAGTTCTTC. It yields the protein CASLGTGVYNEQFF.

There are many counts of this clonotype. The rearrangement joins TRBV11-2 to TRBJ2-5; D uncertain. This CDR3 comprises 14 residues. Trimming removed 0 bases from V and 2 bases from J, with 7 bases in between. Per the germline V gene, CDR1 is SGHAT and CDR2 is FQNNGV. The CDR3 reads CASSLDLRQETQYF. CDR3 bases: TGTGCCAGCAGCTTAGATCTTAGACAAGAGACCCAGTACTTC. Using reference TRBV11-2 and TRBJ2-5 for the parts outside the CDR3, the full variable domain is EAGVAQSPRYKIIEKRQSVAFWCNPISGHATLYWYQQILGQGPKLLIQFQNNGVVDDSQLPKDRFSAERLKGVDSTLKIQPAKLEDSAVYLCASSLDLRQETQYFGPGTRLLVL.

The rearrangement joins TRBV9 to TRBJ1-1, with D perhaps TRBD1 (6 bases). There are 15 residues in the CDR3. V was clipped by 3 bases and J by 0 bases, with 12 bases between them. Germline values: CDR1 SGDLS, CDR2 YYNGEE. The CDR3 here is CASSGIQGMNTEAFF. CDR3 DNA sequence: TGTGCCAGCAGCGGCATACAGGGCATGAACACTGAAGCTTTCTTT.

This clonotype was found a few times. The rearrangement links TRBV5-1 to TRBJ1-2, with 7 bases aligning to TRBD1. Per germline, CDR1 SGHRS and CDR2 YFSETQ. J was trimmed by 2 bases and V by 1 base; bases with no gene match: 2. The CDR3 is made up of 14 amino acids. CDR3 region: CASSLMGQNYGYTF. The CDR3 region has the DNA TGCGCCAGCAGCTTGATGGGACAGAACTATGGCTACACCTTC.

This clonotype was seen ten or more times. The chain is built from TRBV11-2 and TRBJ2-5; D gene ambiguous. The germline V and J ends were trimmed by 3 bases and 5 bases, with 13 bases remaining between them. This CDR3 contains 14 residues. The germline gives CDR1 SGHAT, CDR2 FQNNGV. CDR3 bases: TGTGCCAGCAGCTTTGTGTTTGGGTCCGAGACCCAGTACTTC. This codes for CASSFVFGSETQYF.